These 13 T cell receptor beta chains originate from one sample sequenced in a study of T cells in narcolepsy. Some clones are missing from TCRdb's copy, which holds only in-frame ones; the method was immunoSEQ multiplex PCR. The repertoire holds under 40,000 clones, with around 79% as singletons. The sequenced material came from CD45RA- memory CD4+ T cells from PBMCs. Receptor source: a human donor with narcolepsy.

The gene calls are TRBV5-1 and TRBJ2-6, with D unresolved. V was pared by 4 bases and J by 0 bases, with 5 bases between. Germline assignment: CDR1 SGHRS and CDR2 YFSETQ. The CDR3 contains 14 residues. The CDR3 DNA reads as TGCGCCAGCAGCGTTGCCTCTGGGGCCAACGTCCTGACTTTC. Amino acids: CASSVASGANVLTF.

This clone was detected only a few times. Other nucleotide sequences from this sample produce the same CDR3. This chain uses TRBV7-9 with TRBJ2-1; TRBD1 is a possible D gene (5 bases). CDR1 is SEHNR, CDR2 FQNEAQ, per germline (reference sequence). Trimming removed 0 bases at V and 6 bases at J, with 9 bases between. CDR3 size: 14 residues. The CDR3 DNA follows: TGTGCCAGCAGCTTAGCGGGCAGGGTCAATGAGCAGTTCTTC. It encodes CASSLAGRVNEQFF. The complete variable domain, with remaining parts taken from reference TRBV7-9 and TRBJ2-1, reads DTGVSQNPRHKITKRGQNVTFRCDPISEHNRLYWYRQTLGQGPEFLTYFQNEAQLEKSRLLSDRFSAERPKGSFSTLEIQRTEQGDSAMYLCASSLAGRVNEQFFGPGTRLTVL.

The chain links TRBV28 to TRBJ1-1; tentatively, D is TRBD1 (5 bases). V was pared by 4 bases and J by 7 bases, with 22 bases between. The CDR3 runs to 16 residues. Germline-derived CDR1 and CDR2 are MDHEN and SYDVKM. The CDR3: CASSSNRDGKSYEAFF. CDR3 coding DNA: TGTGCCAGCAGTTCCAACCGGGACGGAAAAAGTTATGAAGCTTTCTTT.

The V call is TRBV6-5, the J call TRBJ2-5; D is perhaps TRBD1 (5 bases). The DNA end favors TRBJ2-7, so the J call may be wrong. There are 15 residues in the CDR3. In germline, CDR1 is MNHEY, CDR2 SVGAGI. The CDR3 here is CASSPQVVKLYEQYF. The CDR3 DNA reads as TGTGCCAGCAGCCCACAGGTAGTGAAACTCTACGAGCAGTACTTC.

The V call is TRBV7-9, the J call TRBJ1-1; maybe TRBD1 (6 bases). Germline V gene data show CDR1 as SEHNR and CDR2 as FQNEAQ (reference sequence). The CDR3 is made up of 14 amino acids. Trimming stripped 7 bases from V and 0 bases from J, with 12 bases between. The CDR3 DNA reads as TGTGCCAGCAACCGGGGGGCTTTGAACACTGAAGCTTTCTTT. It specifies CASNRGALNTEAFF.

This clone was detected once. The chain links TRBV11-3 to TRBJ2-7; the match to TRBD1 covers 8 bases. Germline V gives CDR1 SGHNT, CDR2 YENEEA. There are 14 residues in the CDR3. V shed 2 bases and J 5 bases; nucleotides not matched to a gene: 5. The CDR3 DNA reads TGTGCCAGCAGCTTACAGGGGGCTGTAGACGAGCAGTACTTC. Translation gives CASSLQGAVDEQYF.

V gene TRBV30 combines with J gene TRBJ2-7; tentative D call: TRBD2 (5 bases). The germline gives CDR1 GTSNPN, CDR2 SVGIG (reference sequence). The CDR3 has 14 residues. Trimming stripped 5 bases from V and 4 bases from J, with 18 bases between. CDR3 sequence (DNA): TGTGCCTGGGTCCCACAAGGGAGATTGTACGAGCAGTACTTC. It codes for CAWVPQGRLYEQYF.

This clone was picked up a small number of times. This chain uses TRBV28 with TRBJ2-4; maybe TRBD1 (5 bases). The CDR3 is 12 amino acids. The V end was cut by 2 bases, the J end by 11 bases, with 10 bases between. The germline CDR1 and CDR2 sequences are MDHEN and SYDVKM. CDR3 sequence reads: CASSLPGSLQYF. CDR3 nucleotides: TGTGCCAGCAGTTTACCAGGGTCCCTTCAGTACTTC.

The rearrangement links TRBV5-1 to TRBJ1-1; D is perhaps TRBD1 (6 bases). V lost 0 bases and J 4 bases, leaving 13 bases between the germline ends. The length of the CDR3 is 15 residues. The germline V gene has CDR1 SGHRS and CDR2 YFSETQ. CDR3 sequence reads: CASSLAGVKVTEAFF. DNA of the CDR3: TGCGCCAGCAGCTTGGCAGGGGTTAAGGTCACTGAAGCTTTCTTT. The full variable domain, with the rest looked up from reference TRBV5-1 and TRBJ1-1, is KAGVTQTPRYLIKTRGQQVTLSCSPISGHRSVSWYQQTPGQGLQFLFEYFSETQRNKGNFPGRFSGRQFSNSRSEMNVSTLELGDSALYLCASSLAGVKVTEAFFGQGTRLTVV.

The rearrangement joins TRBV6-1 to TRBJ2-5, with a possible D match to TRBD1 (6 bases). Germline lookup yields CDR1 MNHNS and CDR2 SASEGT. The CDR3 covers 14 residues. V lost 4 bases and J lost 5, with 14 bases in between. The DNA of the CDR3 is TGTGCCAGCAGTGTCAGGGGTAGTTACGAGACCCAGTACTTC. It encodes CASSVRGSYETQYF.

The gene calls are TRBV27 and TRBJ2-5; D not resolved. This CDR3 has 16 amino acids. V dropped 5 bases and J dropped 5 bases, with 21 bases sitting between them. CDR1 is MNHEY and CDR2 is SMNVEV in the germline V gene (reference sequence). CDR3 DNA sequence: TGTGCCAGCAGTCTCACACGGAGTCAAGGTGGGGAGACCCAGTACTTC. As protein: CASSLTRSQGGETQYF.

This sequence joins TRBV19 and TRBJ1-2; no definite D call. Trimming stripped 4 bases from V and 4 bases from J, with 16 bases between. Germline assignment: CDR1 LNHDA and CDR2 SQIVND (reference sequence). The CDR3 consists of 15 residues. CDR3 coding DNA: TGTGCCAGTAGTACGAAGGGCGGACCTCCCTATGGCTACACCTTC. Protein product: CASSTKGGPPYGYTF.

This clone has only one observation. The rearrangement uses TRBV6-5 and TRBJ1-2, with a tentative D call TRBD1 (5 bases). Trimming pared 4 bases from V and 7 bases from J, leaving 10 bases between. CDR1 is MNHEY and CDR2 is SVGAGI in the germline V gene. This CDR3 contains 12 residues. CDR3 in amino acids: CASSSLTAGYTF. Here the CDR3 DNA reads TGTGCCAGCAGTTCCCTGACAGCTGGCTACACCTTC.